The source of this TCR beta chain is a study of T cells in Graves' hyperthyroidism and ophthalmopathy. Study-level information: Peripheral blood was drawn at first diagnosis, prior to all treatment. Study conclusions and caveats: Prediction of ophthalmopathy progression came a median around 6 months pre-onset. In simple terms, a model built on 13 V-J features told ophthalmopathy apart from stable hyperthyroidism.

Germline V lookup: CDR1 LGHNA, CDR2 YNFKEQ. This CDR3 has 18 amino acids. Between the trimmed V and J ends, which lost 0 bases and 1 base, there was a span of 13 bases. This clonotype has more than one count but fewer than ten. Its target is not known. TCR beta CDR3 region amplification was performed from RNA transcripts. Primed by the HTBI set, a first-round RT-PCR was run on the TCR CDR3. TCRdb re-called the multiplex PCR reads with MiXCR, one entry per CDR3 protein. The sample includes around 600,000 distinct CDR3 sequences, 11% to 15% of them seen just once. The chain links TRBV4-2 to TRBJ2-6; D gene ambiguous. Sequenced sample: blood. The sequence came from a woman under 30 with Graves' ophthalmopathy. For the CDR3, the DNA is TGTGCCAGCAGCCAAGAGGGGTTGGGGATATCTGGGGCCAACGTCCTGACTTTC. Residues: CASSQEGLGISGANVLTF.